These T cell receptor beta chains were read from a single sample in a study of T cells in Graves' hyperthyroidism and ophthalmopathy. One entry per CDR3 protein, called by TCRdb with MiXCR from the multiplex PCR reads. This table holds around 300,000 distinct CDR3 sequences, about 20% found once. Material: blood. The receptor set was obtained from a man aged 30 to 39 with Graves' ophthalmopathy. Each CDR3 is given with its conserved first and last residue. A D gene is named only where the DNA matches it firmly. The size field is filled for only some rows; it gives once, few, many or a size class.

D gene | clone size | J gene | V gene | CDR3 protein | CDR3 DNA
TRBD2 | few | TRBJ2-1 | TRBV20-1 | CSARDRRLAGGSSYNEQFF | TGCAGTGCTAGAGATCGGAGGCTAGCGGGAGGGAGCTCCTACAATGAGCAGTTCTTC
. | many | TRBJ2-7 | TRBV19 | CASSVQVSYEQYF | TGTGCCAGTAGTGTACAGGTCTCCTACGAGCAGTACTTC
. | many | TRBJ1-2 | TRBV20-1 | CSATTGNAFYGYTF | TGCAGTGCCACAACAGGGAACGCATTTTATGGCTACACCTTC
. | . | TRBJ1-2 | TRBV30 | CAWRFPGVYGYTF | TGTGCCTGGAGGTTCCCGGGAGTCTATGGCTACACCTTC
TRBD2 | . | TRBJ2-7 | TRBV20-1 | CSARGTSGTDEQYF | TGCAGTGCTAGGGGGACTAGCGGGACCGACGAGCAGTACTTC
TRBD2 | many | TRBJ2-1 | TRBV18 | CASSPPGASGTHEQFF | TGTGCCAGCTCACCACCGGGGGCTAGCGGGACCCATGAGCAGTTCTTC
TRBD2 | many | TRBJ2-1 | TRBV20-1 | CSAPQGAGVLNEQFF | TGCAGTGCTCCCCAGGGAGCGGGAGTCCTGAATGAGCAGTTCTTC
. | many | TRBJ1-2 | TRBV2 | CASSEAHPTVPYGYTF | TGTGCCAGCAGTGAAGCACACCCGACAGTGCCCTATGGCTACACCTTC
. | many | TRBJ2-5 | TRBV28 | CASSLYRAQETQYF | TGTGCCAGCAGTTTATACAGGGCCCAAGAGACCCAGTACTTC
. | . | TRBJ2-1 | TRBV28 | CASSIQGRVNEQFF | TGTGCCAGCAGTATACAGGGGAGGGTCAATGAGCAGTTCTTC
TRBD1 | . | TRBJ2-2 | TRBV11-1 | CASSGDRGRANTGELFF | TGTGCCAGCAGCGGGGACAGGGGGCGCGCGAACACCGGGGAGCTGTTTTTT
. | . | TRBJ2-5 | TRBV11-3 | CASSQKGTPVETQYF | TGTGCCAGCAGCCAAAAGGGCACTCCGGTGGAGACCCAGTACTTC
. | . | TRBJ2-1 | TRBV7-7 | CASSPSQSYNEQFF | TGTGCTAGCAGCCCGTCACAATCCTACAATGAGCAGTTCTTC
. | . | TRBJ2-3 | TRBV7-9 | CASSLLISFSDTQYF | TGTGCCAGCAGCTTACTTATTAGTTTCTCAGATACGCAGTATTTT
TRBD1 | few | TRBJ2-4 | TRBV14 | CASSLRTGVSKNIQYF | TGTGCCAGCAGCCTTAGAACAGGGGTTAGCAAAAACATTCAGTACTTC
. | many | TRBJ2-3 | TRBV18 | CASSLTPSTDTQYF | TGTGCCAGCTCCCTGACTCCTAGCACAGATACGCAGTATTTT
. | . | TRBJ2-5 | TRBV4-2 | CASSQVGWVGETQYF | TGTGCCAGCAGCCAAGTTGGGTGGGTAGGAGAGACCCAGTACTTC
. | . | TRBJ1-2 | TRBV18 | CASSPAAGPNYGYTF | TGTGCCAGCTCTCCCGCGGCAGGACCTAACTATGGCTACACCTTC
TRBD1 | . | TRBJ1-6 | TRBV11-2 | CASSLPGQSYNSPLHF | TGTGCCAGCAGCCTGCCGGGACAGAGCTATAATTCACCCCTCCACTTT
TRBD1 | few | TRBJ2-5 | TRBV27 | CASSPRDRGEETQYF | TGTGCCAGCAGTCCGCGCGACAGGGGCGAGGAGACCCAGTACTTC
. | few | TRBJ1-1 | TRBV24-1 | CATRALRDTANTEAFF | TGTGCCACCAGGGCACTCCGGGACACAGCGAACACTGAAGCTTTCTTT
. | . | TRBJ2-7 | TRBV7-3 | CASSPGRSSHEQYF | TGTGCCAGCAGCCCAGGGAGGTCGTCTCACGAGCAGTACTTC
. | few | TRBJ2-1 | TRBV6-2/TRBV6-3 | CASSYVGGPWDEQFF | TGTGCCAGCAGTTACGTCGGAGGGCCCTGGGATGAGCAGTTCTTC
TRBD2 | . | TRBJ2-3 | TRBV20-1 | CSVLPTSGPTQYF | TGCAGTGTTCTTCCGACTAGCGGGCCCACGCAGTATTTT
TRBD2 | . | TRBJ2-5 | TRBV7-9 | CASGSGLADQETQYF | TGTGCCAGCGGGAGTGGACTAGCGGACCAAGAGACCCAGTACTTC
. | . | TRBJ1-2 | TRBV6-1 | CASSLGTETEGYTF | TGTGCCAGCAGCCTCGGCACCGAAACTGAGGGCTACACCTTC
TRBD1 | few | TRBJ2-7 | TRBV7-3 | CASSSLQGTEQYF | TGTGCCAGCAGCTCACTACAGGGGACCGAGCAGTACTTC
TRBD2 | many | TRBJ2-1 | TRBV20-1 | CSATKSGSSYNEQFF | TGCAGTGCCACGAAAAGCGGGAGTTCCTACAATGAGCAGTTCTTC
. | . | TRBJ1-1 | TRBV19 | CASSDSGGTNTEAFF | TGTGCCAGTAGCGACTCTGGGGGAACGAACACTGAAGCTTTCTTT
TRBD1 | . | TRBJ2-1 | TRBV24-1 | CATTGSNEQFF | TGTGCCACGACAGGGTCAAATGAGCAGTTCTTC
TRBD2 | many | TRBJ2-1 | TRBV11-3 | CASSPRGSYNEQFF | TGTGCCAGCAGCCCCCGCGGGAGCTACAATGAGCAGTTCTTC
TRBD1 | . | TRBJ1-4 | TRBV18 | CASSPSTGGLRNEKLFF | TGTGCCAGCTCACCGTCGACAGGGGGCCTAAGAAATGAAAAACTGTTTTTT
TRBD2 | once | TRBJ2-3 | TRBV12-3/TRBV12-4 | CASSLWGLEVMPTQYF | TGTGCCAGCAGTTTATGGGGACTAGAGGTGATGCCTACGCAGTATTTT
. | few | TRBJ2-1 | TRBV20-1 | CSAPREREQFF | TGCAGTGCTCCCCGGGAGAGGGAGCAGTTCTTC
TRBD1 | . | TRBJ1-1 | TRBV6-9 | CASGYKGTGVYTEAFF | TGTGCCAGCGGTTACAAGGGGACAGGGGTGTACACTGAAGCTTTCTTT
. | . | TRBJ2-7 | TRBV19 | CASSSSGSSGQEYF | TGTGCCAGTAGCTCCAGCGGTAGCTCAGGTCAGGAGTACTTC
. | . | TRBJ1-1 | TRBV28 | CASRQQVTEAFF | TGTGCCAGCAGGCAACAGGTAACTGAAGCTTTCTTT
TRBD2 | few | TRBJ2-5 | TRBV24-1 | CATSASGGGRKIDEARQETQYF | TGTGCCACCAGTGCATCCGGCGGGGGTAGAAAAATCGACGAAGCCCGCCAAGAGACCCAGTACTTC
TRBD1 | . | TRBJ2-5 | TRBV19 | CASSGHGQGSRETQYF | TGTGCCAGTAGTGGTCACGGACAGGGGTCCAGGGAGACCCAGTACTTC
TRBD1 | many | TRBJ1-2 | TRBV27 | CASSPDRGYGYTF | TGTGCCAGCAGTCCGGACAGGGGCTATGGCTACACCTTC
. | . | TRBJ2-1 | TRBV20-1 | CSGGGRSGNEQFF | TGCAGTGGAGGGGGGAGGAGTGGGAATGAGCAGTTCTTC
TRBD2 | . | TRBJ2-7 | TRBV5-1 | CASSLGTRSSYEQYF | TGCGCCAGCAGCCTAGGGACTAGGAGCTCCTACGAGCAGTACTTC
TRBD1 | . | TRBJ1-2 | TRBV19 | CASSYRGTGYTF | TGTGCCAGTAGTTACAGGGGTACGGGCTACACCTTC
TRBD2 | . | TRBJ2-1 | TRBV12-3/TRBV12-4 | CASSSAGGYEGEQFF | TGTGCCAGCTCTTCTGCGGGAGGGTATGAAGGTGAGCAGTTCTTC
. | . | TRBJ1-1 | TRBV18 | CASSRRTSMNTEAFF | TGTGCCAGCTCACGAAGGACATCCATGAACACTGAAGCTTTCTTT
TRBD2 | few | TRBJ2-4 | TRBV7-9 | CASSLGTSGRLSKNIQYF | TGTGCCAGCAGCCTAGGGACTAGCGGGAGATTAAGCAAAAACATTCAGTACTTC